The 31 T cell receptor beta chains below all came from one sample that was sequenced in a study of T cells in Graves' hyperthyroidism and ophthalmopathy. Amplification of TCR beta CDR3 regions was performed using RNA transcripts as template. RT-PCR in the first round (using the HTBI primer set) targeted the TCR CDR3. TCRdb re-called the multiplex PCR reads through MiXCR, storing one row per CDR3 protein. The sample has over 250,000 distinct CDR3 sequences, roughly 13% seen once; the top ten hold about 37%. The sequenced sample consisted of blood. The receptors derive from a woman aged 40 to 50 with Graves' ophthalmopathy.

Many counts were recorded for this clonotype. The chain combines TRBV7-2 with TRBJ2-2; 10 nucleotides align to TRBD2. The CDR3 consists of 16 residues. The junction had 6 bases not matched to a gene; V was cut back by 2 bases and J by 6 bases. Germline V CDR1 and CDR2: SGHTA, FQGNSA. The CDR3 DNA reads as TGTGCCAGCAGCTTACAACCGGGACTAGCGTCCGGGGAGCTGTTTTTT. Its translation: CASSLQPGLASGELFF.

Comments on this clonotype: Given a much more abundant clone one base away, this may be a read error. This chain connects TRBV7-2 to TRBJ2-7; D is tentatively TRBD1 or TRBD2 (5 bases each). Germline V gene data show CDR1 as SGHTA and CDR2 as FQGNSA. With 3 bases removed from V and 5 bases from J, the gap between germline ends came to 14 bases. The CDR3 is 14 amino acids. The DNA of the CDR3 is TGTGCCAGCAGCTTTGGGGGTAGTGGCCACGAGCAGTACTTC. Its translation: CASSFGGSGHEQYF. Together with reference TRBV7-2 and TRBJ2-7, the CDR3 gives the full variable domain: GAGVSQSPSNKVTEKGKDVELRCDPISGHTALYWYRQSLGQGLEFLIYFQGNSAPDKSGLPSDRFSAERTGGSVSTLTIQRTQQEDSAVYLCASSFGGSGHEQYFGPGTRLTVT.

In its sample, this clonotype was seen many times. This chain uses TRBV10-3 with TRBJ1-1, with D possibly TRBD1 on 5 matching bases. The CDR3 contains 16 residues. Per the germline V gene, CDR1 is ENHRY and CDR2 is SYGVKD. Deletions cut 0 bases from V and 0 bases from J, with 11 bases between. CDR3 DNA sequence: TGTGCCATCAGTGAGTCGGGGGGTCAGATGAACACTGAAGCTTTCTTT. It codes for CAISESGGQMNTEAFF.

J is TRBJ2-1 and V is TRBV10-3; D unresolved. The CDR3 loop spans 14 amino acids. V was cut by 6 bases and J by 7 bases, with 16 bases left in between. Per germline, CDR1 ENHRY and CDR2 SYGVKD. The CDR3 loop reads CAIRPASLGNEQFF. Here the CDR3 DNA reads TGTGCCATCAGGCCAGCCTCCTTGGGGAATGAGCAGTTCTTC.

This clonotype was seen at least ten times. This chain's CDR3 is CASRGTVYGYTF. The CDR3 nucleotides read TGTGCCAGTAGAGGGACAGTCTATGGCTACACCTTC. This rearrangement joins TRBV19 to TRBJ1-2, with TRBD1 identical over 7 bases. The CDR3 is made up of 12 amino acids. Germline trimming cut 6 bases from V and 4 bases from J; bases unmatched to any gene: 2. The germline V gene encodes CDR1 LNHDA and CDR2 SQIVND (reference sequence).

This chain links TRBV25-1 with TRBJ1-1; the D is unclear. Looked up from germline, CDR1 is MGHDK and CDR2 is SYGVNS. V was shortened by 2 bases and J by 2 bases, with 6 bases between the two germline ends. This CDR3 is 13 amino acids long. The CDR3 bases are TGTGCCAGCAGTGAAGGGGTTAACACTGAAGCTTTCTTT. Amino acid sequence: CASSEGVNTEAFF.

V is TRBV5-6 and J is TRBJ2-5, with D hard to call. Trimming shortened V by 1 base and J by 1 base, and 8 bases separated the two germline ends. From germline, CDR1 is SGHDT and CDR2 YYEEEE. CDR3 length: 14 residues. CDR3 nucleotide sequence: TGTGCCAGCAGCTTGTATGGCAGCCAAGAGACCCAGTACTTC. This gives the protein CASSLYGSQETQYF.

V is TRBV5-1 and J is TRBJ1-1; no definite D call. V lost 3 bases to trimming and J lost 3 bases, with 12 bases between them. The CDR3 is 14 residues long. Germline lookup yields CDR1 SGHRS and CDR2 YFSETQ. The CDR3 sequence: CASSYSGRDTEAFF. The CDR3 DNA is TGCGCCAGCAGCTACTCAGGACGGGACACTGAAGCTTTCTTT.

This chain connects TRBV3-1 to TRBJ2-7; tentatively, D is TRBD1 or TRBD2 (6 bases each). The CDR3 contains 16 residues. The V end lost 1 base, the J end lost 3 bases, and 16 bases lay between the germline ends. Germline values: CDR1 LGHDT, CDR2 YNNKEL (reference sequence). The CDR3 protein is CASSQGGAGRRYEQYF. DNA of the CDR3: TGTGCCAGCAGCCAAGGGGGGGCAGGGCGCCGCTACGAGCAGTACTTC.

This clonotype has just one count. This chain connects TRBV9 to TRBJ1-5, with D tentatively TRBD1 (6 bases). The V gene's germline CDR1 is SGDLS and CDR2 YYNGEE. CDR3 length: 16 amino acids. Trimming left V 3 bases short and J 2 bases short, with 15 bases between. CDR3 protein: CASSGEQGVGNQPQHF. The CDR3 DNA reads as TGTGCCAGCAGCGGCGAACAGGGTGTTGGCAATCAGCCCCAGCATTTT. The whole variable domain, filled in from reference TRBV9 and TRBJ1-5, reads DSGVTQTPKHLITATGQRVTLRCSPRSGDLSVYWYQQSLDQGLQFLIQYYNGEERAKGNILERFSAQQFPDLHSELNLSSLELGDSALYFCASSGEQGVGNQPQHFGDGTRLSIL.

This clonotype was observed a few times. V usage is TRBV10-3 and J usage is TRBJ1-5, with TRBD1 as a possible D gene (6 bases). The CDR3 has 15 amino acids. Trimming cost V 10 bases and J 1 base, with 17 bases left between them. The V gene's germline CDR1 is ENHRY and CDR2 SYGVKD. The CDR3 reads CASQQGGESNQPQHF. The CDR3 DNA sequence: TGTGCCAGCCAACAGGGCGGGGAGAGCAATCAGCCCCAGCATTTT.

This clonotype was observed a few times. V gene TRBV20-1 combines with J gene TRBJ1-5, with a weak D call TRBD1 (6 bases). CDR3 size: 15 residues. CDR1 is DFQATT, CDR2 SNEGSKA, per germline (reference sequence). Trimming took off 1 base at V and 4 bases at J, with 14 bases between the two ends. CDR3 loop: CSARGRGLANQPQHF. The CDR3 coding sequence is TGCAGTGCTAGAGGCCGGGGGCTGGCAAATCAGCCCCAGCATTTT.

This clonotype has more than one count but fewer than ten. In DNA form, the CDR3 reads TGTGCCAGCATCGACCAGGGTTATGGTGAGCAGTTCTTC. It translates to CASIDQGYGEQFF. This sequence joins TRBV12-3 or TRBV12-4 and TRBJ2-1; the D gene is possibly TRBD1 (5 bases). The germline V and J ends were trimmed by 7 bases and 9 bases, with 16 bases remaining between them. The CDR3 consists of 13 residues.

Ten or more counts support this clonotype. This rearrangement joins TRBV20-1 to TRBJ2-1; 7 bases align to TRBD2. The length of the CDR3 is 18 residues. V gave up 3 bases and J gave up 0 bases; unmatched junction bases: 14. Germline V gene sequence: CDR1 DFQATT, CDR2 SNEGSKA (reference sequence). The CDR3 spells CSASTGSPGLYSYNEQFF. The CDR3 DNA sequence: TGCAGTGCTAGTACCGGATCACCGGGACTATACTCCTACAATGAGCAGTTCTTC.

This clonotype appeared a single time. The chain employs TRBV27 and TRBJ1-2; no clear D gene. Germline V gives CDR1 MNHEY, CDR2 SMNVEV (reference sequence). CDR3 size: 15 residues. The V and J ends lost 5 bases and 2 bases respectively, with 15 bases between them. The CDR3 DNA is TGTGCCAGCAGTGCCAACCCGCCGATAAACTATGGCTACACCTTC. Protein: CASSANPPINYGYTF.

This clonotype was observed a handful of times. The chain employs TRBV7-2 and TRBJ2-2; 10 positions agree with TRBD2. The CDR3 contains 16 residues. The germline gives CDR1 SGHTA, CDR2 FQGNSA. Losses at the gene ends were 10 bases for V and 4 bases for J; bases not matched to a gene: 12. The CDR3 here is CAKRASGSRGTGELFF. DNA of the CDR3: TGTGCCAAAAGGGCTAGCGGGAGTAGGGGCACCGGGGAGCTGTTTTTT. Supplemented by reference TRBV7-2 and TRBJ2-2, the full variable domain reads GAGVSQSPSNKVTEKGKDVELRCDPISGHTALYWYRQSLGQGLEFLIYFQGNSAPDKSGLPSDRFSAERTGGSVSTLTIQRTQQEDSAVYLCAKRASGSRGTGELFFGEGSRLTVL.

This clonotype was recorded at least ten times. J is TRBJ2-7 and V is TRBV28; 13 bases align to TRBD2. The germline gives CDR1 MDHEN, CDR2 SYDVKM. This CDR3 spans 17 amino acids. Trimming cost V 8 bases and J 5 bases; bases outside gene matches: 15. CDR3 sequence reads: CASLGLAGTPPLNEQYF. The DNA for the CDR3 is TGTGCCAGCCTGGGACTAGCGGGGACCCCACCGCTTAACGAGCAGTACTTC.

This clonotype was counted many times. The gene calls are TRBV7-8 and TRBJ2-7; 7 bases agree with TRBD1. The germline CDR1 and CDR2 sequences are SGHVS and FQNEAQ. The CDR3 is 13 residues long. Trimming at V came to 6 bases and at J to 3 bases, leaving 5 bases not matched to a gene. CDR3 DNA sequence: TGTGCCAGCAGGTACCGGACAGGCTACGAGCAGTACTTC. The encoded protein is CASRYRTGYEQYF. The variable domain in full, with the rest retrieved from reference TRBV7-8 and TRBJ2-7, is GAGVSQSPRYKVAKRGQDVALRCDPISGHVSLFWYQQALGQGPEFLTYFQNEAQLDKSGLPSDRFFAERPEGSVSTLKIQRTQQEDSAVYLCASRYRTGYEQYFGPGTRLTVT.

This chain uses TRBV24-1 with TRBJ2-3; perhaps D is TRBD1 or TRBD2 (5 bases each). Germline V lookup: CDR1 KGHDR, CDR2 SFDVKD. The CDR3 sequence is 15 residues long. Trimming removed 8 bases at V and 1 base at J, with 15 bases between. The CDR3 bases are TGTGCCACCAATGACGGGGCCCAAGGCACAGATACGCAGTATTTT. Protein: CATNDGAQGTDTQYF.

This clonotype was seen repeatedly, ten times or more. The chain carries TRBV12-5 and TRBJ1-5; perhaps TRBD1 as D (5 bases). The CDR3 consists of 13 residues. CDR1 and CDR2 from the germline V gene are LGHNT and FRNRAP. V was trimmed by 6 bases and J by 3 bases, leaving 9 bases between them. CDR3 protein: CASGGGVNQPQHF. Written as DNA, the CDR3 is TGTGCTAGTGGCGGGGGGGTCAATCAGCCCCAGCATTTT.

This clonotype was recorded at least ten times. V is TRBV7-2 and J is TRBJ1-2; no clear D gene. The germline V gene has CDR1 SGHTA and CDR2 FQGNSA. There are 14 residues in the CDR3. V gave up 2 bases and J gave up 4 bases, with 11 bases separating them. Here the CDR3 reads CASSLSSASYGYTF. As DNA, the CDR3 is TGTGCCAGCAGCTTATCCTCAGCCAGCTATGGCTACACCTTC. Drawing the rest from reference TRBV7-2 and TRBJ1-2, the complete variable domain is GAGVSQSPSNKVTEKGKDVELRCDPISGHTALYWYRQSLGQGLEFLIYFQGNSAPDKSGLPSDRFSAERTGGSVSTLTIQRTQQEDSAVYLCASSLSSASYGYTFGSGTRLTVV.

This clonotype has a count of ten or more. V and J are TRBV7-9 and TRBJ1-1; D ambiguous. Germline V gene sequence: CDR1 SEHNR, CDR2 FQNEAQ (reference sequence). CDR3 length: 10 amino acids. Trimming took off 5 bases at V and 2 bases at J, with 0 bases between the two ends. CDR3 coding DNA: TGTGCCAGCAGCAACACTGAAGCTTTCTTT. It yields the protein CASSNTEAFF.

This clonotype showed up just a few times. The chain joins TRBV14 to TRBJ1-6; no reliable D call. The ends were cut back, 4 bases at V and 13 bases at J, with 11 bases in the middle. Germline loops: CDR1 SGHDN, CDR2 FVKESK. This CDR3 is built from 12 residues. CDR3 loop: CASSLSTTPLHF. In DNA, the CDR3 is TGTGCCAGCAGCCTTTCGACCACGCCCCTCCACTTT.

The table lists this clonotype with a few counts. This CDR3 reads CSVSIQTQYF. CDR3 bases: TGCAGCGTTTCTATCCAGACCCAGTACTTC. The chain is built from TRBV29-1 and TRBJ2-5; the D is unclear. Trimming shortened V by 5 bases and J by 6 bases, and 7 bases separated the two germline ends. This CDR3 contains 10 residues. CDR1 is SQVTM, CDR2 ANQGSEA, per germline.

Many counts were recorded for this clonotype. The V and J genes are TRBV7-9 and TRBJ1-1; perhaps TRBD1 as D (6 bases). The CDR3 is 15 amino acids. V was clipped by 5 bases and J by 4 bases, with 17 bases between them. Looked up from germline, CDR1 is SEHNR and CDR2 is FQNEAQ (reference sequence). The CDR3 DNA follows: TGTGCCAGCAGCCTCAAGACATGGGGGCTCACTGAAGCTTTCTTT. Amino acids: CASSLKTWGLTEAFF.

In its sample, this clonotype was seen a few times. The chain links TRBV19 to TRBJ1-2, with TRBD1 matching over 8 bases. Unmatched junction bases numbered 13, after V lost 4 bases and J lost 6 bases. CDR1 and CDR2 (germline): LNHDA, SQIVND (reference sequence). The CDR3 is made up of 16 amino acids. The chain's CDR3 is CASSTQAGGARDGYTF. The CDR3 region has the DNA TGTGCCAGTAGTACCCAAGCAGGGGGCGCGAGGGATGGCTACACCTTC.

The rearrangement uses TRBV20-1 and TRBJ2-5; TRBD2 might be the D (7 bases). The CDR3 has 15 amino acids. In germline, CDR1 is DFQATT, CDR2 SNEGSKA (reference sequence). Deletions cut 6 bases from V and 1 base from J, with 18 bases between. DNA of the CDR3: TGCAGTGCCCATCGTCGACGGGGGGCCCAAGAGACCCAGTACTTC. This sequence encodes CSAHRRRGAQETQYF.

This clonotype showed up many times. V and J are TRBV7-2 and TRBJ1-1; 7 bases match TRBD1. V trimming: 6 bases; J trimming: 4 bases; junction bases outside the gene matches: 5. Germline V gene data show CDR1 as SGHTA and CDR2 as FQGNSA. This CDR3 spans 13 amino acids. The CDR3 DNA sequence: TGTGCCAGCAGTCCACAGGGGTTCACTGAAGCTTTCTTT. It specifies CASSPQGFTEAFF.

There are a few counts of this clonotype. The V gene is TRBV20-1, the J gene TRBJ2-3; 12 bases align to TRBD2. The CDR3 is 15 residues long. Germline V gene data show CDR1 as DFQATT and CDR2 as SNEGSKA (reference sequence). V shed 5 bases and J 1 base; nucleotides not matched to a gene: 4. The CDR3 DNA reads TGCAGTGCTCCCAGACTAGCGGGGGGCACAGATACGCAGTATTTT. This sequence encodes CSAPRLAGGTDTQYF.

Of note for this clonotype: At one end, the junction sequence differs from germline, possibly due to a read error. This chain connects TRBV3-1 to TRBJ1-1, with D unresolved. CDR3 length equals 15 residues. Germline V CDR1 and CDR2: LGHDT, YNNKEL (reference sequence). In DNA, the CDR3 is TGTGTCAGCAGCCCTATCAGCACGGGTGGGGTGAGAGCTTTCTTT. Translating gives CVSSPISTGGVRAFF.

The rearrangement links TRBV13 to TRBJ1-2, with D unresolved. Per the germline V gene, CDR1 is PRHDT and CDR2 is FYEKMQ (reference sequence). The CDR3 is 12 amino acids. Trimming cost V 8 bases and J 3 bases, with 10 bases left between them. The DNA for the CDR3 is TGTGCCAGCTCTATCCGGCACTATGGCTACACCTTC. Its protein product is CASSIRHYGYTF. The entire variable domain, with the rest obtained from reference TRBV13 and TRBJ1-2, is as follows: AAGVIQSPRHLIKEKRETATLKCYPIPRHDTVYWYQQGPGQDPQFLISFYEKMQSDKGSIPDRFSAQQFSDYHSELNMSSLELGDSALYFCASSIRHYGYTFGSGTRLTVV.